In this sample, the clone carrying this T cell receptor (beta chain) turned up a few times. No antigen is known for it. The CDR3 contains 18 residues. Trimming cost V 0 bases and J 2 bases; bases outside gene matches: 11. Germline loops: CDR1 SGHRS, CDR2 YFSETQ. This sample stems from a study of cytomegalovirus exposure and HLA in healthy donors. Overall study results and limits: The listing of roughly 160 TCR beta chains classed them as cytomegalovirus-associated.

PCR used 60 Vbeta primers and 13 Jbeta primers. Libraries were prepared by immunoSEQ multiplex PCR; TCRdb keeps only in-frame clonotypes and omits some of them. The sample includes 210,000 or so clones, about three quarters of them seen just once. Sequencing was done on a sample of PBMCs. The sequence came from a boy younger than 18 in good health and CMV-seronegative. V usage is TRBV5-1 and J usage is TRBJ2-5; 9 positions agree with TRBD2. As DNA, the CDR3 is TGCGCCAGCAGCTTGGGAGGGGGACTAGCTCGGGTTCAAGAGACCCAGTACTTC. Its translation: CASSLGGGLARVQETQYF.